The 30 T cell receptor beta chains below all came from one sample that was sequenced in a study of radiotherapy plus CTLA-4 blockade in lung cancer. The protocol was immunoSEQ multiplex PCR, while the TCRdb copy is restricted to in-frame clones and leaves out a portion. Seen here are tens of thousands of clones, about 86% observed once, and the top ten hold approximately 23%. Sequencing was performed on peripheral blood, taken from a patient treated with radiotherapy plus ipilimumab. All receptors come from a human donor with non-small cell lung cancer whose response to radiotherapy plus ipilimumab could not be evaluated.

This chain connects TRBV5-6 to TRBJ1-2, with D unclear. With 0 bases removed from V and 4 bases from J, the gap between germline ends came to 10 bases. Germline V gives CDR1 SGHDT, CDR2 YYEEEE. The CDR3 has 14 residues. The CDR3 coding sequence is TGTGCCAGCAGCTTGGTGGGCCAGACCTATGGCTACACCTTC. This translates into CASSLVGQTYGYTF.

This sequence joins TRBV27 and TRBJ2-7; D unresolved. V was pared by 0 bases and J by 0 bases, with 6 bases between. CDR1 and CDR2 from the germline V gene are MNHEY and SMNVEV (reference sequence). This CDR3 spans 14 amino acids. The CDR3 sequence: CASSLSGNSYEQYF. CDR3 sequence (DNA): TGTGCCAGCAGTTTATCGGGCAACTCCTACGAGCAGTACTTC.

V is TRBV5-1 and J is TRBJ2-7; D remains ambiguous. The germline gives CDR1 SGHRS, CDR2 YFSETQ. The CDR3 is 13 amino acids. The V gene lost 4 bases and the J gene lost 0 bases, with 8 bases spanning the gap. CDR3 region: CASSLASSYEQYF. The CDR3 coding sequence is TGCGCCAGCAGCCTGGCGAGCTCCTACGAGCAGTACTTC.

The chain joins TRBV15 to TRBJ1-1, with 9 bases lining up with TRBD1. Germline CDR1 LNHNV, CDR2 YYDKDF (reference sequence). V was clipped by 7 bases and J by 6 bases; unmatched bases: 12. The length of the CDR3 is 15 residues. The CDR3: CATMTGGVGSAEAFF. The CDR3 nucleotides are TGTGCCACCATGACAGGGGGAGTCGGATCGGCTGAAGCTTTCTTT.

The chain has TRBV27 and TRBJ2-3, with D perhaps TRBD2 (6 bases). Trimming removed 3 bases from V and 5 bases from J, with 18 bases in between. CDR1 is MNHEY and CDR2 is SMNVEV in the germline V gene (reference sequence). This CDR3 has 16 residues. The CDR3 spells CASSFYLPGAGDTQYF. In DNA form, the CDR3 reads TGTGCCAGCAGTTTTTATCTACCGGGAGCAGGAGATACGCAGTATTTT.

The chain employs TRBV7-2 and TRBJ2-3; perhaps TRBD1 as D (6 bases). The V end was cut by 1 base, the J end by 10 bases, with 18 bases between. Per germline, CDR1 SGHTA and CDR2 FQGNSA. The CDR3 has 15 residues. CDR3 nucleotides: TGTGCCAGCAGCTTAGATATGGGACACTGGGGCTCGCAGTATTTT. Its protein product is CASSLDMGHWGSQYF.

The V call is TRBV5-7, the J call TRBJ1-2, with no clear D. TRBV5-7 is known as an ORF, though its function is uncertain. With 4 bases removed from V and 7 bases from J, the gap between germline ends came to 17 bases. The CDR3 consists of 14 residues. The CDR3 bases are TGTGCCAGCAGCGGGTGGCCGGACGCGGGTGGCTACACCTTC. Protein product: CASSGWPDAGGYTF.

This clone was counted once. The chain recombines TRBV7-2 with TRBJ2-2, with D possibly being TRBD1 (6 bases). Looked up from germline, CDR1 is SGHTA and CDR2 is FQGNSA. V was clipped by 5 bases and J by 6 bases, with 13 bases between them. The CDR3 spans 14 residues. The CDR3 coding sequence is TGTGCCAGCAGCCGCAACAGGGAATCCGGGGAGCTGTTTTTT. It yields the protein CASSRNRESGELFF.

The gene calls are TRBV19 and TRBJ2-5; a possible D gene is TRBD2 (5 bases). Germline loops: CDR1 LNHDA, CDR2 SQIVND (reference sequence). V shed 6 bases and J shed 1 base, with 18 bases lying between them. The CDR3 covers 16 residues. The CDR3 sequence: CASRPTGSQVQETQYF. The DNA for the CDR3 is TGTGCCAGTAGGCCAACGGGGTCGCAGGTCCAAGAGACCCAGTACTTC. Using reference TRBV19 and TRBJ2-5 for the parts outside the CDR3, the full variable domain is DGGITQSPKYLFRKEGQNVTLSCEQNLNHDAMYWYRQDPGQGLRLIYYSQIVNDFQKGDIAEGYSVSREKKESFPLTVTSAQKNPTAFYLCASRPTGSQVQETQYFGPGTRLLVL.

Here the CDR3 reads CASSFSGTGAYEQYF. The CDR3 coding sequence is TGTGCCAGCAGTTTCTCCGGGACAGGGGCCTACGAGCAGTACTTC. This chain uses TRBV27 with TRBJ2-7; 10 nucleotides match TRBD1. The CDR3 runs 15 residues. Germline V CDR1 and CDR2: MNHEY, SMNVEV (reference sequence). With V trimmed by 3 bases and J by 2 bases, 4 bases remained unmatched.

The genes are TRBV7-2 and TRBJ2-2; 10 positions match TRBD1. V was clipped by 8 bases and J by 2 bases; unmatched bases: 5. The CDR3 runs to 15 residues. The germline CDR1 and CDR2 sequences are SGHTA and FQGNSA. CDR3 DNA: TGTGCCAGCGGGGGACAGGGGCTTAACACCGGGGAGCTGTTTTTT. Its protein product is CASGGQGLNTGELFF.

The chain has TRBV10-1 and TRBJ1-5, with 10 bases identical to TRBD1. Germline trimming cut 7 bases from V and 0 bases from J; bases unmatched to any gene: 6. CDR3 length equals 16 residues. Germline V gives CDR1 WNHNN, CDR2 SYGVQD (reference sequence). DNA for the CDR3: TGCGCCAGCACTCTGGGACAGGGGCATAGCAATCAGCCCCAGCATTTT. Amino acid sequence: CASTLGQGHSNQPQHF.

CDR3 DNA: TGTGCCAGTCGCCGGGACAGTGGCACAGATACGCAGTATTTT. Translating it yields CASRRDSGTDTQYF. The rearrangement joins TRBV6-6 to TRBJ2-3; TRBD1 agrees at 7 bases. V was pared by 9 bases and J by 1 base, with 7 bases of the junction left unmatched. Germline V CDR1 and CDR2: MNHNY, SVGAGI (reference sequence). CDR3 length: 14 amino acids.

This clone turned up a few times. The chain is built from TRBV29-1 and TRBJ1-1; tentative D call: TRBD1 (5 bases). This CDR3 comprises 11 residues. CDR1 is SQVTM, CDR2 ANQGSEA, per germline. DNA of the CDR3: TGCAGTATTCGGGGGGGAGCTGAAGCTTTCTTT. Translation gives CSIRGGAEAFF.

Worth noting for this clone: Sequence at one end of the junction differs from germline and may be a read error. J is TRBJ2-7 and V is TRBV6-1; 13 bases align to TRBD2. The CDR3 is 15 amino acids. Germline V CDR1 and CDR2: MNHNS, SASEGT. The CDR3 region has the DNA TGTGCCAGCAGGGAAGGACTAGCGGGAGTATACGAGCAGTACTTC. It yields the protein CASREGLAGVYEQYF.

In this sample, this clone turned up a few times. The chain couples TRBV5-1 to TRBJ2-1; 12 bases map to TRBD2. The V segment lost 0 bases and the J segment 1 base; nucleotides outside the gene matches: 8. Germline loops: CDR1 SGHRS, CDR2 YFSETQ. CDR3 size: 19 residues. CDR3 region: CASSLVLAGGYASYNEQFF. The DNA of the CDR3 is TGCGCCAGCAGCTTGGTACTAGCGGGAGGATATGCATCCTACAATGAGCAGTTCTTC.

The chain joins TRBV5-3 to TRBJ1-5, with D possibly being TRBD1 (5 bases). TRBV5-3 is treated as an ORF (open reading frame) with a function not yet certain. Trimming took 2 bases from V and 2 from J, leaving 11 bases between them. This CDR3 contains 15 residues. The CDR3 is CARSLDSGGNQPQHF. CDR3 DNA sequence: TGTGCCAGAAGCTTAGACAGTGGGGGCAATCAGCCCCAGCATTTT.

This clone has a single count. V and J are TRBV4-1 and TRBJ2-1; D may be TRBD2 (7 bases). Germline V gene sequence: CDR1 MGHRA, CDR2 YSYEKL. This CDR3 has 17 amino acids. V was clipped by 1 base and J by 2 bases, with 15 bases between them. CDR3 sequence reads: CASSQVLAGAPYNEQFF. As DNA, the CDR3 is TGCGCCAGCAGCCAAGTTCTTGCGGGGGCCCCCTACAATGAGCAGTTCTTC.

The chain has TRBV5-6 and TRBJ2-7, with D possibly TRBD1 on 5 matching bases. CDR1 and CDR2 (germline): SGHDT, YYEEEE. The CDR3 contains 12 residues. V was clipped by 4 bases and J by 3 bases, with 8 bases between them. CDR3 residues: CASSQDNYEQYF. CDR3 bases: TGTGCCAGCAGCCAGGACAACTACGAGCAGTACTTC.

With respect to this clone: Other DNA sequences in this specimen translate into the identical CDR3. This chain uses TRBV18 with TRBJ2-2; weak D call: TRBD2 (6 bases). Trimming left V 3 bases short and J 0 bases short, with 8 bases between. CDR3 length: 15 residues. Germline lookup yields CDR1 KGHSH and CDR2 LQKENI. CDR3 protein: CASSPRDSNTGELFF. CDR3 in DNA: TGTGCCAGCTCACCCCGGGACTCGAACACCGGGGAGCTGTTTTTT.

The CDR3: CASSYSVAYRDEQYF. The CDR3 coding sequence is TGTGCCAGCAGTTACTCGGTTGCTTACAGGGACGAGCAGTACTTC. The chain joins TRBV6-5 to TRBJ2-7, with D perhaps matching TRBD1 (6 bases). There are 15 residues in the CDR3. The V and J ends lost 0 bases and 5 bases respectively, with 14 bases between them. From germline, CDR1 is MNHEY and CDR2 SVGAGI.

The genes are TRBV28 and TRBJ1-2; D perhaps matches TRBD1 (5 bases). The germline V gene encodes CDR1 MDHEN and CDR2 SYDVKM. With 11 bases removed from V and 3 bases from J, the gap between germline ends came to 13 bases. This CDR3 is built from 12 residues. The DNA for the CDR3 is TGTGCCGAGGGAGGGGCGCACTATGGCTACACCTTC. It codes for CAEGGAHYGYTF.

This clone appeared a single time. The V gene is TRBV5-5, the J gene TRBJ1-2; D is uncertain. The germline V gene encodes CDR1 SGHKS and CDR2 YYEKEE (reference sequence). V was shortened by 0 bases and J by 8 bases, with 11 bases between the two germline ends. The CDR3 consists of 13 residues. The CDR3 nucleotides are TGTGCCAGCAGCTTGGCCGTGGTCGGGGGCTACACCTTC. It is translated as CASSLAVVGGYTF.

The V gene is TRBV28, the J gene TRBJ1-3; 8 positions match TRBD1. Germline values: CDR1 MDHEN, CDR2 SYDVKM. The CDR3 consists of 13 residues. V was pared by 8 bases and J by 2 bases, with 2 bases of the junction left unmatched. CDR3 protein: CASLTGAGNTIYF. The CDR3, as DNA: TGTGCCAGCCTGACAGGGGCTGGAAACACCATATATTTT.

This clone was found a few times. V usage is TRBV19 and J usage is TRBJ2-2; D possibly corresponds to TRBD2 (5 bases). This CDR3 has 13 residues. V lost 3 bases and J 3 bases, leaving 5 bases between the germline ends. CDR1 is LNHDA, CDR2 SQIVND, per germline (reference sequence). The CDR3 nucleotides are TGTGCCAGTAGTATCGGGGACACCGGGGAGCTGTTTTTT. Protein: CASSIGDTGELFF.

This clone turned up a few times. CDR3 protein: CASSAGAQGISPLHF. In DNA, the CDR3 is TGTGCCAGCAGTGCCGGAGCACAGGGGATTTCACCCCTCCACTTT. V gene TRBV2 combines with J gene TRBJ1-6; TRBD1 agrees at 7 bases. The junction had 9 bases not matched to a gene; V was cut back by 4 bases and J by 9 bases. The length of the CDR3 is 15 residues. Germline V CDR1 and CDR2: SNHLY, FYNNEI.

The CDR3 region has the DNA TGTGCCAGCAGCTTATATGGGGGACAGGGCACAGATACGCAGTATTTT. This codes for CASSLYGGQGTDTQYF. The rearrangement uses TRBV11-2 and TRBJ2-3; 8 bases map to TRBD1. Germline V lookup: CDR1 SGHAT, CDR2 FQNNGV. After removal of 2 bases from V and 1 base from J, the junction contained 5 bases not matched to a gene. This CDR3 is built from 16 residues. The whole variable domain, remainder taken from reference TRBV11-2 and TRBJ2-3, is EAGVAQSPRYKIIEKRQSVAFWCNPISGHATLYWYQQILGQGPKLLIQFQNNGVVDDSQLPKDRFSAERLKGVDSTLKIQPAKLEDSAVYLCASSLYGGQGTDTQYFGPGTRLTVL.

The chain recombines TRBV18 with TRBJ1-2; 7 bases line up with TRBD1. The CDR3 totals 14 residues. Germline V gene sequence: CDR1 KGHSH, CDR2 LQKENI. The ends lost 8 bases at V and 2 bases at J; junction bases unmatched: 8. CDR3 protein: CASRAGTANYGYTF. The CDR3 region has the DNA TGTGCCAGCCGCGCCGGGACAGCGAACTATGGCTACACCTTC.

V usage is TRBV7-9 and J usage is TRBJ2-2; 8 bases match TRBD1. V shed 6 bases, J shed 0 bases, and the junction held 3 bases outside the gene matches. Germline V gene data show CDR1 as SEHNR and CDR2 as FQNEAQ (reference sequence). The CDR3 is 15 amino acids. CDR3 residues: CASRATGANTGELFF. CDR3 in DNA: TGTGCCAGCAGGGCGACAGGGGCGAACACCGGGGAGCTGTTTTTT. Drawing the rest from reference TRBV7-9 and TRBJ2-2, the complete variable domain is DTGVSQNPRHKITKRGQNVTFRCDPISEHNRLYWYRQTLGQGPEFLTYFQNEAQLEKSRLLSDRFSAERPKGSFSTLEIQRTEQGDSAMYLCASRATGANTGELFFGEGSRLTVL.

This sequence joins TRBV6-6 and TRBJ2-7; perhaps TRBD1 as D (6 bases). The V gene lost 6 bases and the J gene lost 7 bases, with 19 bases spanning the gap. The CDR3 is 14 amino acids. Germline values: CDR1 MNHNY, CDR2 SVGAGI (reference sequence). The chain's CDR3 is CASRTTGWGEEQYF. Written as DNA, the CDR3 is TGTGCCAGCAGAACAACAGGGTGGGGTGAGGAGCAGTACTTC.